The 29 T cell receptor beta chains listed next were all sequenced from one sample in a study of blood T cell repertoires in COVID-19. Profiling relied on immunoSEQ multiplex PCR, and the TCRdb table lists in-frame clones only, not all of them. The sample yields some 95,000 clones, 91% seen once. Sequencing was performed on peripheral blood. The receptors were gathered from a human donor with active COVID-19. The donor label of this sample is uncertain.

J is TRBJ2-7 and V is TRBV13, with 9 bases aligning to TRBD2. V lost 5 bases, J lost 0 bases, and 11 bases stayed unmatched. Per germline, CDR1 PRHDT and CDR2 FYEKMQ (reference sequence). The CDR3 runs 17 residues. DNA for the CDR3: TGTGCCAGCAGCGAGCGGGGCGCAGCGGGGGGCTCCTACGAGCAGTACTTC. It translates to CASSERGAAGGSYEQYF.

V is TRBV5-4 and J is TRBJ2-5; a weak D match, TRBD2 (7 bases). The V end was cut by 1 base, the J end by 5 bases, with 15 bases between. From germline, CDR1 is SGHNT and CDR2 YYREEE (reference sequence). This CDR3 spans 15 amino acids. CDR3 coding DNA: TGTGCCAGCAGCTTGCCGGGGGGCGCTGGGGAGACCCAGTACTTC. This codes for CASSLPGGAGETQYF.

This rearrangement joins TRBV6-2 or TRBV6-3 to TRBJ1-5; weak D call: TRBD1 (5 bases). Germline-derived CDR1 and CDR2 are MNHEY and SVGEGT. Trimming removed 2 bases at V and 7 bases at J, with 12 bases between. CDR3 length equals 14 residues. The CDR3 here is CASSYRSGFQPQHF. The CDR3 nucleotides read TGTGCCAGCAGTTACAGGTCAGGGTTCCAGCCCCAGCATTTT.

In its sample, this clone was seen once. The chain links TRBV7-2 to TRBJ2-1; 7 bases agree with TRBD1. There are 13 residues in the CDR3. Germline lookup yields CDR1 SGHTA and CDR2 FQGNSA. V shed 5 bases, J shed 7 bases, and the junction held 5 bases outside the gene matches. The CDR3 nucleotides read TGTGCCAGCAGCCAAGACAGGGCAAATGAGCAGTTCTTC. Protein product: CASSQDRANEQFF.

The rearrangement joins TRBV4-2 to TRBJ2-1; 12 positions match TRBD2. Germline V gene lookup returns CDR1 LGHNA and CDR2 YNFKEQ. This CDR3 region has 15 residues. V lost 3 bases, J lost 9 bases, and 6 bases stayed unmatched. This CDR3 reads CASSQLAGGDGEQFF. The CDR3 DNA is TGTGCCAGCAGCCAGCTAGCGGGGGGGGACGGTGAGCAGTTCTTC.

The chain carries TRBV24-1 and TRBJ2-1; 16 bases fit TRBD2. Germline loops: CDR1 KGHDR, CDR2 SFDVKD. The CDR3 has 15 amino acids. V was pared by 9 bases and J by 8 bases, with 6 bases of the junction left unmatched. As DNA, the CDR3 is TGTGCCACCTCCGGGACTAGCGGGGGGGCAGATGAGCAGTTCTTC. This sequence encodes CATSGTSGGADEQFF.

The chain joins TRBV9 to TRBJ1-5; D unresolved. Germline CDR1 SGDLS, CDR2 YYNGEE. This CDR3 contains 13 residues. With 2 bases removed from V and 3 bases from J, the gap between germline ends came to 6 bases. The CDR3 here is CASSVSYNQPQHF. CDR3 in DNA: TGTGCCAGCAGCGTCAGTTACAATCAGCCCCAGCATTTT.

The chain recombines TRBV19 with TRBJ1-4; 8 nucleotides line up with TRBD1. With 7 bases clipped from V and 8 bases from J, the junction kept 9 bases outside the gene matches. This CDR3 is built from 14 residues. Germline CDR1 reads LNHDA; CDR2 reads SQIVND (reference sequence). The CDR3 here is CASTLGQGAEKLFF. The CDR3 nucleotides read TGTGCCAGTACTCTTGGCCAGGGGGCGGAAAAACTGTTTTTT.

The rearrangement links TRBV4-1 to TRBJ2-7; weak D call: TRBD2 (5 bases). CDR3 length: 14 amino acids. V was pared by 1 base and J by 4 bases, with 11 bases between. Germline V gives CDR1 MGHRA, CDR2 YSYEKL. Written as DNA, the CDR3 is TGCGCCAGCAGCCAAGGCCGGGGATCTTACGAGCAGTACTTC. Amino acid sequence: CASSQGRGSYEQYF.

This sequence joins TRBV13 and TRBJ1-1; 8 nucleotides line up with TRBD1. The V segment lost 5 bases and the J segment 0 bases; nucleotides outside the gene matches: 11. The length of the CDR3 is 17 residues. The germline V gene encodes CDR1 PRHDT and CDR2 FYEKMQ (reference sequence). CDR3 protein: CASSRLLDRGLNTEAFF. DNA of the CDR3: TGTGCCAGCAGCCGCCTCCTCGACAGGGGCCTGAACACTGAAGCTTTCTTT.

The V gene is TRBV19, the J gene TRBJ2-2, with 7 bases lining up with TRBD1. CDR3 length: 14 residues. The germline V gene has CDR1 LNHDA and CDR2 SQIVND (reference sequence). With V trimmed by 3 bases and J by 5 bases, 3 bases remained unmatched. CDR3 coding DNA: TGTGCCAGTAGTATCCAGGGGGAGACCGGGGAGCTGTTTTTT. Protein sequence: CASSIQGETGELFF.

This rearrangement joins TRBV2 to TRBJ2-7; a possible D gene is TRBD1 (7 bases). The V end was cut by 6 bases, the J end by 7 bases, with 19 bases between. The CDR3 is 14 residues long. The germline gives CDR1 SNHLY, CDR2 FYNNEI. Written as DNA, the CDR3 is TGTGCCAGCAGGAGGGACAGCCCCGCGGGGGAGCAGTACTTC. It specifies CASRRDSPAGEQYF.

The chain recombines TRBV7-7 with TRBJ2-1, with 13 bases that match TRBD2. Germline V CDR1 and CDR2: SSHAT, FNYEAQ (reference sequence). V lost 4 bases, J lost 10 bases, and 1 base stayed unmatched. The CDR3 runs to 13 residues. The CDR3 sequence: CASSSTSGGEQFF. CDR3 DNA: TGTGCCAGCAGCTCGACTAGCGGGGGGGAGCAGTTCTTC. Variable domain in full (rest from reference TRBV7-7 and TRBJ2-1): GAGVSQSPRYKVTKRGQDVTLRCDPISSHATLYWYQQALGQGPEFLTYFNYEAQPDKSGLPSDRFSAERPEGSISTLTIQRTEQRDSAMYRCASSSTSGGEQFFGPGTRLTVL.

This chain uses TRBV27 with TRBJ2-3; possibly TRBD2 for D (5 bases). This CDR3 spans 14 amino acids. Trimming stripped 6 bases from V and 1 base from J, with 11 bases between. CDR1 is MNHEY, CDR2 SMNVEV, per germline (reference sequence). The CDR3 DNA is TGTGCCAGCAGCCCCTGGGAGCGCACAGATACGCAGTATTTT. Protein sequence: CASSPWERTDTQYF.

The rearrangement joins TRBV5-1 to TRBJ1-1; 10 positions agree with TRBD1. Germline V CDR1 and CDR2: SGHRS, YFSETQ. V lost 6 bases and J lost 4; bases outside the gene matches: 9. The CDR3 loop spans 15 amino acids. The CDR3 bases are TGCGCCAGCAAGTGGGGTAGGGACAGGGGCACTGAAGCTTTCTTT. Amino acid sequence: CASKWGRDRGTEAFF.

This CDR3 is CASSLLGDGDTQYF. The DNA of the CDR3 is TGTGCCAGCAGCTTATTAGGGGATGGAGATACGCAGTATTTT. V is TRBV7-2 and J is TRBJ2-3; the D gene is possibly TRBD1 (5 bases). V was trimmed by 2 bases and J by 5 bases, leaving 11 bases between them. The CDR3 loop spans 14 amino acids. Germline V lookup: CDR1 SGHTA, CDR2 FQGNSA.

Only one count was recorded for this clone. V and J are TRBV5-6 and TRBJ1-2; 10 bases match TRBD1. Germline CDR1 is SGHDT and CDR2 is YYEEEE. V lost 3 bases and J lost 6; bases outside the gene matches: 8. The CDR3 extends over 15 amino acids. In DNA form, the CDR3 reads TGTGCCAGCAGCTCCCGACAGGGGGCAAGGCATGGCTACACCTTC. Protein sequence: CASSSRQGARHGYTF. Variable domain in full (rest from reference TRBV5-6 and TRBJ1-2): DAGVTQSPTHLIKTRGQQVTLRCSPKSGHDTVSWYQQALGQGPQFIFQYYEEEERQRGNFPDRFSGHQFPNYSSELNVNALLLGDSALYLCASSSRQGARHGYTFGSGTRLTVV.

CDR3 in DNA: TGTGCCAGCAGCCGACAGGGGGCTCTCACAGATACGCAGTATTTT. Its protein is CASSRQGALTDTQYF. V and J are TRBV6-5 and TRBJ2-3, with 10 positions matching TRBD1. The CDR3 is 15 residues long. From germline, CDR1 is MNHEY and CDR2 SVGAGI. The V and J ends lost 6 bases and 2 bases, in that order; junction bases with no gene match: 5.

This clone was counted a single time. CDR3 protein: CASSPDRVTYEQYF. DNA of the CDR3: TGTGCCAGCAGCCCCGACAGGGTAACCTACGAGCAGTACTTC. V is TRBV7-9 and J is TRBJ2-7; 7 nucleotides agree with TRBD1. The CDR3 is made up of 14 amino acids. Per the germline V gene, CDR1 is SEHNR and CDR2 is FQNEAQ (reference sequence). Trimming at V came to 5 bases and at J to 2 bases, leaving 6 bases not matched to a gene. Full variable domain (rest looked up from reference TRBV7-9 and TRBJ2-7): DTGVSQNPRHKITKRGQNVTFRCDPISEHNRLYWYRQTLGQGPEFLTYFQNEAQLEKSRLLSDRFSAERPKGSFSTLEIQRTEQGDSAMYLCASSPDRVTYEQYFGPGTRLTVT.

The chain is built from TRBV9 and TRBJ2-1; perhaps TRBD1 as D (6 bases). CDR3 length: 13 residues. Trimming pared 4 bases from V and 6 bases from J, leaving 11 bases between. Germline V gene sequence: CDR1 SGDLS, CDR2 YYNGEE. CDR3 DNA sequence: TGTGCCAGCAGCATACTAGGGGGCAATGAGCAGTTCTTC. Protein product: CASSILGGNEQFF.

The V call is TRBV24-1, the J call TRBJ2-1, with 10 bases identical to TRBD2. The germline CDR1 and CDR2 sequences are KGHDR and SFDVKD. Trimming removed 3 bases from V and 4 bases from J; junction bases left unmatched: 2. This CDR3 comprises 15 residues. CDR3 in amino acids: CATSDGLAVYNEQFF. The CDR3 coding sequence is TGTGCCACCAGTGATGGACTAGCGGTGTACAATGAGCAGTTCTTC.

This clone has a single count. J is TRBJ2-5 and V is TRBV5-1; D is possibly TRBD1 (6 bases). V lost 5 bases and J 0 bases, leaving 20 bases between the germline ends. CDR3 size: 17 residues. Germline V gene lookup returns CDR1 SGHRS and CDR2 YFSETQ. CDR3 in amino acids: CASRPPRMSGDQETQYF. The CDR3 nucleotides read TGCGCCAGCAGACCTCCCCGGATGTCAGGGGACCAAGAGACCCAGTACTTC.

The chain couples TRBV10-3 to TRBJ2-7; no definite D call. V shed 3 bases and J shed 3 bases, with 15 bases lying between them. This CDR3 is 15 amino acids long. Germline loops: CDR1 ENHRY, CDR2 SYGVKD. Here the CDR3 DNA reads TGTGCCATCAGTGAACCGCGAGGTGAATTCTACGAGCAGTACTTC. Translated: CAISEPRGEFYEQYF.

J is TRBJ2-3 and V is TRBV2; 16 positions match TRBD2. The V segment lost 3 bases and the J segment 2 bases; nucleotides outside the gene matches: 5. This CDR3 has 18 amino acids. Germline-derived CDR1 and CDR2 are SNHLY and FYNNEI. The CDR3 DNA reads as TGTGCCAGCAGTGAGGGACTAGCGGGGGGGCGAGACACAGATACGCAGTATTTT. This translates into CASSEGLAGGRDTDTQYF.

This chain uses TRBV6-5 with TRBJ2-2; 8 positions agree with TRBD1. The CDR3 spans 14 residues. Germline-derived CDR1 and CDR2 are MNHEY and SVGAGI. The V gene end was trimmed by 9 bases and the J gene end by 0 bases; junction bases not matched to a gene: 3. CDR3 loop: CASGQGPNTGELFF. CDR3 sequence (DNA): TGTGCCAGTGGACAGGGCCCGAACACCGGGGAGCTGTTTTTT.

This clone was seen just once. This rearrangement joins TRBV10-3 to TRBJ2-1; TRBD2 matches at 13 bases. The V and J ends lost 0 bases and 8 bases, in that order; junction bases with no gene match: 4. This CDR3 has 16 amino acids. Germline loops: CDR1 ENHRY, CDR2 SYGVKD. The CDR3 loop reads CAISESGTSGDDEQFF. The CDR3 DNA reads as TGTGCCATCAGTGAGTCGGGGACTAGCGGGGACGATGAGCAGTTCTTC.

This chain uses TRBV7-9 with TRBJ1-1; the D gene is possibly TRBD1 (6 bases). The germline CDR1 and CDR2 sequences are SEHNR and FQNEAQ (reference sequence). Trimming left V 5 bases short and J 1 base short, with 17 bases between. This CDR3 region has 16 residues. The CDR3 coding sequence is TGTGCCAGCAGCGGAACAAGCAGGGGCTGGAACACTGAAGCTTTCTTT. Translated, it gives CASSGTSRGWNTEAFF. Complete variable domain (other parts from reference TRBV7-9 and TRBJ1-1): DTGVSQNPRHKITKRGQNVTFRCDPISEHNRLYWYRQTLGQGPEFLTYFQNEAQLEKSRLLSDRFSAERPKGSFSTLEIQRTEQGDSAMYLCASSGTSRGWNTEAFFGQGTRLTVV.

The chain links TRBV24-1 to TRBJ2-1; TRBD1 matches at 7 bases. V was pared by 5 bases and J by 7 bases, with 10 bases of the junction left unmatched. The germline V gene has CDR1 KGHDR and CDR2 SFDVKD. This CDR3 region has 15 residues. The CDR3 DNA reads TGTGCCACCAGTGGGTGGCAGGGGGATCGGAATGAGCAGTTCTTC. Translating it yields CATSGWQGDRNEQFF.

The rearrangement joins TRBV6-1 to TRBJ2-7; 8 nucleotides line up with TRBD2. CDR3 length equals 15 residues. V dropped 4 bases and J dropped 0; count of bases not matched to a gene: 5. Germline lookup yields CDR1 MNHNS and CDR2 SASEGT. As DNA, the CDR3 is TGTGCCAGCAGTGTAGCTAGCGGGTCCTCCTACGAGCAGTACTTC. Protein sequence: CASSVASGSSYEQYF.